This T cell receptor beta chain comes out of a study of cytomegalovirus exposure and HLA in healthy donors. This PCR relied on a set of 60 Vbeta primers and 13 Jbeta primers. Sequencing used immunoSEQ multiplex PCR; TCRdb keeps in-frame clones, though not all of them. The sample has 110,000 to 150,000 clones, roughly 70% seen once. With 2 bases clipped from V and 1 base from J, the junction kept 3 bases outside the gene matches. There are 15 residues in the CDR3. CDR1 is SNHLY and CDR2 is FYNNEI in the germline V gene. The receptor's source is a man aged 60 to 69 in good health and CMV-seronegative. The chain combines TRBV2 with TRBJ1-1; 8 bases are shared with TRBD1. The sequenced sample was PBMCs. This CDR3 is CASSELTGENTEAFF. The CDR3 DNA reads TGTGCCAGCAGTGAACTGACAGGGGAGAACACTGAAGCTTTCTTT.